Presented here are 29 T cell receptor beta chains from one specimen sequenced in a study of blood T cell repertoires in COVID-19. Produced via immunoSEQ multiplex PCR; TCRdb's table is partial and in-frame only. Among 150,000 or so clones listed, about nine tenths were seen once. The sequenced sample consisted of peripheral blood. These receptors were collected from a woman in her 70s with acute or convalescent COVID-19.

The chain uses TRBV6-5 and TRBJ1-2; D perhaps matches TRBD1 (5 bases). V was cut by 6 bases and J by 3 bases, with 17 bases left in between. The CDR3 extends over 15 amino acids. From germline, CDR1 is MNHEY and CDR2 SVGAGI. This CDR3 is CASSPWTLGDYGYTF. CDR3 sequence (DNA): TGTGCCAGCAGCCCATGGACCCTAGGGGACTATGGCTACACCTTC.

The V gene is TRBV18, the J gene TRBJ1-3, with D unclear. The V and J ends lost 2 bases and 4 bases respectively, with 9 bases between them. The CDR3 runs 14 residues. Germline lookup yields CDR1 KGHSH and CDR2 LQKENI. The CDR3 region is CASSPAGTGNTIYF. CDR3 nucleotides: TGTGCCAGCTCACCAGCGGGCACCGGAAACACCATATATTTT. The full variable domain, in which reference TRBV18 and TRBJ1-3 provide the parts outside the CDR3, is NAGVMQNPRHLVRRRGQEARLRCSPMKGHSHVYWYRQLPEEGLKFMVYLQKENIIDESGMPKERFSAEFPKEGPSILRIQQVVRGDSAAYFCASSPAGTGNTIYFGEGSWLTVV.

This clone is a singleton in its sample. The chain links TRBV19 to TRBJ1-6, with D perhaps matching TRBD1 (5 bases). V was trimmed by 0 bases and J by 9 bases, leaving 12 bases between them. Germline loops: CDR1 LNHDA, CDR2 SQIVND (reference sequence). The CDR3 totals 15 residues. The CDR3 here is CASSIDREVTSPLHF. The CDR3 DNA follows: TGTGCCAGTAGTATAGACAGGGAGGTTACTTCACCCCTCCACTTT.

This rearrangement joins TRBV24-1 to TRBJ1-5, with D possibly matching TRBD1 (6 bases). V lost 0 bases, J lost 9 bases, and 11 bases lay in between. Germline V gene sequence: CDR1 KGHDR, CDR2 SFDVKD. The CDR3 runs 14 residues. CDR3 protein: CATSDLKTGRPQHF. DNA of the CDR3: TGTGCCACCAGTGATTTGAAGACAGGTAGGCCCCAGCATTTT.

This chain links TRBV5-1 with TRBJ1-1; D is uncertain. This CDR3 has 16 residues. The ends were cut back, 0 bases at V and 1 base at J, with 13 bases in the middle. The germline CDR1 and CDR2 sequences are SGHRS and YFSETQ. CDR3 region: CASSLVISFGNTEAFF. Written as DNA, the CDR3 is TGCGCCAGCAGCTTGGTCATCTCCTTCGGGAACACTGAAGCTTTCTTT.

This clone has only one observation. The V call is TRBV14, the J call TRBJ1-5; possibly TRBD1 for D (6 bases). V was clipped by 4 bases and J by 5 bases, with 12 bases between them. There are 14 residues in the CDR3. CDR1 is SGHDN and CDR2 is FVKESK in the germline V gene. CDR3 sequence (DNA): TGTGCCAGCAGCCCACGACAGGACGATCAGCCCCAGCATTTT. Its translation is CASSPRQDDQPQHF.

This chain joins TRBV18 and TRBJ1-5; TRBD1 matches 8 bases. This CDR3 region has 14 residues. Trimming cost V 5 bases and J 4 bases; bases outside gene matches: 4. Per germline, CDR1 KGHSH and CDR2 LQKENI. CDR3 residues: CASSGGQGNQPQHF. The CDR3 DNA reads TGTGCCAGCTCAGGAGGACAGGGAAATCAGCCCCAGCATTTT.

The chain recombines TRBV18 with TRBJ1-1; TRBD1 is a possible D gene (6 bases). Germline CDR1 reads KGHSH; CDR2 reads LQKENI. The CDR3 extends over 13 amino acids. Trimming cost V 6 bases and J 5 bases, with 13 bases left between them. The CDR3 is CASSDSERTEAFF. The DNA of the CDR3 is TGTGCCAGCTCGGACAGTGAACGGACTGAAGCTTTCTTT.

This chain links TRBV2 with TRBJ2-7, with 8 nucleotides matching TRBD1. Trimming took 6 bases from V and 2 from J; bases not matched to a gene: 6. The CDR3 sequence is 14 residues long. Germline CDR1 and CDR2: SNHLY and FYNNEI. CDR3 DNA: TGTGCCAGCAGGGACAGGGTAGCTGCCTACGAGCAGTACGTC. It yields the protein CASRDRVAAYEQYV.

This chain links TRBV3-1 (or the pseudogene TRBV3-2) with TRBJ2-3; TRBD2 agrees at 9 bases. This CDR3 comprises 18 residues. Trimming took 4 bases from V and 2 from J; bases not matched to a gene: 13. CDR1 is LGHDT, CDR2 YNNKEL, per germline (reference sequence). The CDR3 reads CASSLKRGALTTTDTQYF. The CDR3 region has the DNA TGTGCCAGCAGCCTGAAGCGGGGGGCCCTTACTACCACAGATACGCAGTATTTT.

V is TRBV3-1 (or the pseudogene TRBV3-2) and J is TRBJ2-5, with D possibly TRBD1 on 5 matching bases. Germline-derived CDR1 and CDR2 are LGHDT and YNNKEL (reference sequence). V lost 2 bases and J 7 bases, leaving 20 bases between the germline ends. The CDR3 covers 16 residues. CDR3 amino acids: CASSQTGVAAGGTQYF. In DNA, the CDR3 is TGTGCCAGCAGCCAAACAGGAGTAGCTGCAGGTGGGACCCAGTACTTC.

The chain has TRBV2 and TRBJ1-1; TRBD1 aligns across 10 bases. Germline V gene lookup returns CDR1 SNHLY and CDR2 FYNNEI. The length of the CDR3 is 15 residues. V lost 6 bases, J lost 1 base, and 5 bases stayed unmatched. The CDR3 DNA follows: TGTGCCAGCAGCCTGACAGGGGGCAAGAACACTGAAGCTTTCTTT. Encoded protein: CASSLTGGKNTEAFF.

This clone was counted many times. The chain employs TRBV29-1 and TRBJ2-6; D is ambiguous. In germline, CDR1 is SQVTM, CDR2 ANQGSEA. This CDR3 contains 17 residues. V was trimmed by 3 bases and J by 0 bases, leaving 15 bases between them. CDR3 in DNA: TGCAGCGTTGACTTCGGTAGCTCAAGCTCTGGGGCCAACGTCCTGACTTTC. Translated: CSVDFGSSSSGANVLTF. The full variable domain, rest sourced from reference TRBV29-1 and TRBJ2-6, is SAVISQKPSRDICQRGTSLTIQCQVDSQVTMMFWYRQQPGQSLTLIATANQGSEATYESGFVIDKFPISRPNLTFSTLTVSNMSPEDSSIYLCSVDFGSSSSGANVLTFGAGSRLTVL.

The gene calls are TRBV18 and TRBJ2-2; no clear D gene. The CDR3 covers 15 residues. Germline lookup yields CDR1 KGHSH and CDR2 LQKENI. With 0 bases removed from V and 2 bases from J, the gap between germline ends came to 7 bases. CDR3 sequence reads: CASSPPPFNTGELFF. Written as DNA, the CDR3 is TGTGCCAGCTCACCACCCCCCTTTAACACCGGGGAGCTGTTTTTT.

This rearrangement joins TRBV5-4 to TRBJ2-1; 10 bases agree with TRBD2. The CDR3 runs to 17 residues. The germline V gene has CDR1 SGHNT and CDR2 YYREEE (reference sequence). Trimming took 0 bases from V and 4 from J; bases not matched to a gene: 7. CDR3 protein: CASSLVAGGRGYNEQFF. The CDR3 coding sequence is TGTGCCAGCAGCTTGGTAGCGGGGGGCCGTGGTTACAATGAGCAGTTCTTC.

The chain joins TRBV20-1 to TRBJ1-2; D not resolved. This CDR3 spans 11 amino acids. With 3 bases removed from V and 5 bases from J, the gap between germline ends came to 7 bases. Per germline, CDR1 DFQATT and CDR2 SNEGSKA (reference sequence). The CDR3 is CSAREEYGYTF. The CDR3, as DNA: TGCAGTGCTAGGGAGGAGTATGGCTACACCTTC.

The rearrangement links TRBV19 to TRBJ1-1; TRBD1 aligns across 7 bases. The CDR3 sequence is 12 residues long. Germline values: CDR1 LNHDA, CDR2 SQIVND (reference sequence). V shed 10 bases, J shed 1 base, and the junction held 3 bases outside the gene matches. CDR3: CATRTGNTEAFF. The CDR3 nucleotides read TGTGCCACCCGGACAGGGAACACTGAAGCTTTCTTT.

The J gene is TRBJ2-7, the V gene TRBV3-1 (or the pseudogene TRBV3-2), with unresolved D. This CDR3 is 14 amino acids long. Trimming left V 4 bases short and J 2 bases short, with 12 bases between. Per the germline V gene, CDR1 is LGHDT and CDR2 is YNNKEL (reference sequence). As DNA, the CDR3 is TGTGCCAGCAGCCCGGGTTCCGGAACCTACGAGCAGTACTTC. It codes for CASSPGSGTYEQYF.

The rearrangement links TRBV5-1 to TRBJ1-2, with D tentatively TRBD1 (6 bases). Trimming removed 4 bases from V and 7 bases from J, with 17 bases in between. Germline CDR1 reads SGHRS; CDR2 reads YFSETQ. This CDR3 has 14 amino acids. CDR3 nucleotides: TGCGCCAGCAGCCCGGAAACAGGGTCGGGTGGCTACACCTTC. It is translated as CASSPETGSGGYTF.

The genes are TRBV2 and TRBJ2-3, with D hard to call. From germline, CDR1 is SNHLY and CDR2 FYNNEI. The CDR3 runs to 13 residues. V dropped 10 bases and J dropped 2 bases, with 13 bases sitting between them. The CDR3 loop reads CATSRELTDTQYF. CDR3 nucleotides: TGTGCCACCTCGAGAGAGCTCACAGATACGCAGTATTTT.

V gene TRBV7-8 combines with J gene TRBJ1-6, with 7 bases lining up with TRBD1. The CDR3 runs to 15 residues. Germline V CDR1 and CDR2: SGHVS, FQNEAQ. Trimming cost V 6 bases and J 9 bases; bases outside gene matches: 11. CDR3 DNA sequence: TGTGCCAGCAGGACGACAGGGATCGATGGTTCACCCCTCCACTTT. It specifies CASRTTGIDGSPLHF.

The table lists this clone with a count of one. This sequence joins TRBV3-1 (or the pseudogene TRBV3-2) and TRBJ2-4, with a weak D call TRBD1 (5 bases). The CDR3 consists of 13 residues. Trimming left V 3 bases short and J 8 bases short, with 11 bases between. Germline V gene lookup returns CDR1 LGHDT and CDR2 YNNKEL (reference sequence). The CDR3 spells CASSQGIGDIQYF. CDR3 nucleotides: TGTGCCAGCAGCCAGGGGATAGGGGACATTCAGTACTTC.

The chain has TRBV18 and TRBJ1-4, with 7 bases that match TRBD1. There are 13 residues in the CDR3. Trimming at V came to 8 bases and at J to 4 bases, leaving 4 bases not matched to a gene. Germline CDR1 reads KGHSH; CDR2 reads LQKENI. In DNA, the CDR3 is TGTGCCAGCCGGGACAGCATTAATGAAAAACTGTTTTTT. This gives the protein CASRDSINEKLFF.

This CDR3 reads CASSLVDRGVVEAFF. For the CDR3, the DNA is TGTGCCAGCAGCTTAGTAGACAGGGGAGTTGTTGAAGCTTTCTTT. This chain uses TRBV7-9 with TRBJ1-1; 8 positions agree with TRBD1. Germline CDR1 SEHNR, CDR2 FQNEAQ (reference sequence). The CDR3 extends over 15 amino acids. The V gene end was trimmed by 1 base and the J gene end by 7 bases; junction bases not matched to a gene: 8.

The V and J genes are TRBV7-9 and TRBJ1-4, with a tentative D call TRBD1 (5 bases). The CDR3 loop spans 13 amino acids. The germline V and J ends were trimmed by 5 bases and 8 bases, with 12 bases remaining between them. CDR1 SEHNR and CDR2 FQNEAQ come from the germline V gene (reference sequence). The CDR3 bases are TGTGCCAGCAGCCGGGGACTGCGGGAAAAACTGTTTTTT. Encoded protein: CASSRGLREKLFF.

This clone has just a few counts. The V and J genes are TRBV4-1 and TRBJ1-2, with TRBD1 identical over 8 bases. The CDR3 runs to 14 residues. V shed 7 bases, J shed 0 bases, and the junction held 4 bases outside the gene matches. Germline-derived CDR1 and CDR2 are MGHRA and YSYEKL. The CDR3 region has the DNA TGCGCCAGCACTCAGGGGGCATCTAACTATGGCTACACCTTC. This codes for CASTQGASNYGYTF.

The CDR3: CASSIVGQSHYSNQPQHF. The CDR3 region has the DNA TGTGCCAGTAGTATAGTGGGACAGAGTCATTATAGCAATCAGCCCCAGCATTTT. This chain joins TRBV19 and TRBJ1-5; 7 nucleotides line up with TRBD1. The V gene end was trimmed by 1 base and the J gene end by 0 bases; junction bases not matched to a gene: 9. CDR1 is LNHDA, CDR2 SQIVND, per germline (reference sequence). There are 18 residues in the CDR3.

V gene TRBV30 combines with J gene TRBJ1-2, with TRBD1 matching over 9 bases. Losses at the gene ends were 4 bases for V and 8 bases for J; bases not matched to a gene: 17. This CDR3 comprises 16 residues. The V gene's germline CDR1 is GTSNPN and CDR2 SVGIG (reference sequence). The CDR3 here is CAWKLAGTGNSGGYTF. The CDR3 region has the DNA TGTGCCTGGAAGTTAGCGGGGACAGGGAACTCAGGAGGCTACACCTTC. The variable domain in full, with the rest retrieved from reference TRBV30 and TRBJ1-2, is SQTIHQWPATLVQPVGSPLSLECTVEGTSNPNLYWYRQAAGRGLQLLFYSVGIGQISSEVPQNLSASRPQDRQFILSSKKLLLSDSGFYLCAWKLAGTGNSGGYTFGSGTRLTVV.

This chain uses TRBV5-6 with TRBJ1-6, with D hard to call. The CDR3 runs 16 residues. CDR1 and CDR2 (germline): SGHDT, YYEEEE. Trimming removed 1 base from V and 8 bases from J, with 16 bases in between. The CDR3 nucleotides read TGTGCCAGCAGCTTGTTCCTCGGGGAGATTGATTCACCCCTCCACTTT. Amino acids: CASSLFLGEIDSPLHF.